This T cell receptor (beta chain) came from a study of blood T cell repertoires in COVID-19. Germline assignment: CDR1 LGHDT and CDR2 YNNKEL (reference sequence). The V and J ends lost 8 bases and 4 bases respectively, with 7 bases between them. The length of the CDR3 is 11 residues. TCRdb's table, derived via immunoSEQ multiplex PCR, lists solely in-frame clones and lacks some. Among roughly 120,000 clones listed, 90% were seen once. This receptor was obtained from a man aged 50 to 60 with active COVID-19. Sequencing was done on a sample of peripheral blood. V gene TRBV3-1 (or the pseudogene TRBV3-2) combines with J gene TRBJ2-3; D is ambiguous. The CDR3 sequence is CASRDADTQYF. The CDR3 bases are TGTGCCAGCCGAGATGCAGATACGCAGTATTTT.